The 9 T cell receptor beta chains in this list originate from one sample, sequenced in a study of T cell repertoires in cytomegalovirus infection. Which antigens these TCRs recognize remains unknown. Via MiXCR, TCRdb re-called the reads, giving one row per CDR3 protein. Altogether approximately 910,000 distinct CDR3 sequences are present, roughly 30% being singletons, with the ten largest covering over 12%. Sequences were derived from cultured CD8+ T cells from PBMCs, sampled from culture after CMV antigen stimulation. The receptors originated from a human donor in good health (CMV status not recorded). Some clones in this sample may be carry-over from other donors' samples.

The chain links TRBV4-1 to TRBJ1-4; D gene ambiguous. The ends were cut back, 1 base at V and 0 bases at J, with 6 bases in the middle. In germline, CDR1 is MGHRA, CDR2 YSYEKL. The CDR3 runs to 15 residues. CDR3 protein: CASSQASATNEKLFF. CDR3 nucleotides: TGCGCCAGCAGCCAAGCGAGCGCAACTAATGAAAAACTGTTTTTT.

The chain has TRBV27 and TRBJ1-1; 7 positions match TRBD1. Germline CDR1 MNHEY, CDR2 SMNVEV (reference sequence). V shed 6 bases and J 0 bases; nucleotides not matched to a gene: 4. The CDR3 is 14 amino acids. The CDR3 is CASRPDRLNTEAFF. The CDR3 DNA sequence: TGTGCCAGCAGACCGGACAGGCTGAACACTGAAGCTTTCTTT.

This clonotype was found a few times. CDR3 sequence: CASSLGWTAQETQYF. The CDR3, as DNA: TGTGCCAGCAGCTTGGGATGGACAGCTCAAGAGACCCAGTACTTC. This chain uses TRBV7-9 with TRBJ2-5, with D possibly TRBD1 on 6 matching bases. The CDR3 sequence is 15 residues long. V was clipped by 3 bases and J by 2 bases, with 13 bases between them. Germline-derived CDR1 and CDR2 are SEHNR and FQNEAQ (reference sequence).

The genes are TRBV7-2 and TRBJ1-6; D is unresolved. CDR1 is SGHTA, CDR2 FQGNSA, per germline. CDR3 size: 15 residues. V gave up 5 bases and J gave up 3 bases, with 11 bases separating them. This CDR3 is CASSARPVYNSPLHF. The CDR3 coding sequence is TGTGCCAGCAGCGCTAGACCTGTCTATAATTCACCCCTCCACTTT.

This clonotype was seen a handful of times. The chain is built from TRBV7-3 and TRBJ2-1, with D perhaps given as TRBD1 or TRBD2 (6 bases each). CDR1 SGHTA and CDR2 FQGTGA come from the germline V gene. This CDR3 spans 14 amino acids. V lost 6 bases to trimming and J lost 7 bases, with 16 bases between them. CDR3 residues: CASSLPGAANEQFF. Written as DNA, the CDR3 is TGTGCCAGCAGTTTACCGGGGGCAGCTAATGAGCAGTTCTTC.

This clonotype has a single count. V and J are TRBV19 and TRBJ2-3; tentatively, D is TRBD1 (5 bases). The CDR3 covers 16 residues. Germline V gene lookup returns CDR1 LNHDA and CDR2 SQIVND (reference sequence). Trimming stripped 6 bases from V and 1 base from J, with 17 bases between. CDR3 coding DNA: TGTGCCAGTAGGGGTTGGACAAAACAAGGCACAGATACGCAGTATTTT. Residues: CASRGWTKQGTDTQYF.

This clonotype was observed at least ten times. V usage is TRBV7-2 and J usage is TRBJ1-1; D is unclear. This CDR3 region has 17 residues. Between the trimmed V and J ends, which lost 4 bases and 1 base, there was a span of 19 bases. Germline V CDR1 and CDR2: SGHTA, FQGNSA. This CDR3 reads CASSSHIEQMRNTEAFF. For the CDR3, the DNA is TGTGCCAGCAGCTCCCACATAGAACAAATGCGGAACACTGAAGCTTTCTTT.

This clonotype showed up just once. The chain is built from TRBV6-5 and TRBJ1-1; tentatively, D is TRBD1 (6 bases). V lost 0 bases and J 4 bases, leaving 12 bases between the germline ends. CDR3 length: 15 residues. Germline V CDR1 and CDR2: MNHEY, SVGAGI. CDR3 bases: TGTGCCAGCAGTTACTCGACTTCAGGGGCCACTGAAGCTTTCTTT. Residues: CASSYSTSGATEAFF.

CDR3 bases: TGTGCCAGCAGCTTAGTGCCGGGACAGAGGTACAATGAGCAGTTCTTC. Encoded protein: CASSLVPGQRYNEQFF. This chain uses TRBV7-9 with TRBJ2-1; 7 bases map to TRBD1. The CDR3 has 16 residues. In germline, CDR1 is SEHNR, CDR2 FQNEAQ (reference sequence). V was clipped by 1 base and J by 4 bases; unmatched bases: 7.